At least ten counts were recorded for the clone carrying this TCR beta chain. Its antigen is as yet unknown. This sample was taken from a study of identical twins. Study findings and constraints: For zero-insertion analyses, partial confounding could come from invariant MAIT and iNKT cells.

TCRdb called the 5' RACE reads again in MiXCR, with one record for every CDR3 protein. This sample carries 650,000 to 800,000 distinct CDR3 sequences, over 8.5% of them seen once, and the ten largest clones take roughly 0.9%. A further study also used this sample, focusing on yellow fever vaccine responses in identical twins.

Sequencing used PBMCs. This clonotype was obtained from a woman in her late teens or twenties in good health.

In DNA, the CDR3 is TGTGCCAGCAGCCAGCTAGCGGGGGGGCATCATGAGCAGTTCTTC. It encodes CASSQLAGGHHEQFF. This chain joins TRBV7-2 and TRBJ2-1; TRBD2 aligns across 12 bases. With V trimmed by 5 bases and J by 8 bases, 7 bases remained unmatched. The length of the CDR3 is 15 residues. The germline CDR1 and CDR2 sequences are SGHTA and FQGNSA.